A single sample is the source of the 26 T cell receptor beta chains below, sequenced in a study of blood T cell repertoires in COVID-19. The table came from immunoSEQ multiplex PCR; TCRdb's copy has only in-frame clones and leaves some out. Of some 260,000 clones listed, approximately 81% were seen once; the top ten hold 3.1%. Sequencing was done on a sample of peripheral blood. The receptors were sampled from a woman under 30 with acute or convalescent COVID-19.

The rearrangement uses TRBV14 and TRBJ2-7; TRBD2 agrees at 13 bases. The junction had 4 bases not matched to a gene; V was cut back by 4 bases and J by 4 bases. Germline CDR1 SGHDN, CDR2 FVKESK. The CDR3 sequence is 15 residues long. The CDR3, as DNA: TGTGCCAGCAGCCGGGGACTAGCGGGACCATACGAGCAGTACTTC. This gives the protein CASSRGLAGPYEQYF.

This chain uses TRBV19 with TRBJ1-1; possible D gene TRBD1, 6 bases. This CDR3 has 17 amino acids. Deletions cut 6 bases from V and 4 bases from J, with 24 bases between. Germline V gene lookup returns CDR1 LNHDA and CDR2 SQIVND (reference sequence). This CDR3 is CASRTLSTGIRSTEAFF. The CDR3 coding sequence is TGTGCCAGTAGGACCCTTTCCACAGGGATTAGGAGCACTGAAGCTTTCTTT.

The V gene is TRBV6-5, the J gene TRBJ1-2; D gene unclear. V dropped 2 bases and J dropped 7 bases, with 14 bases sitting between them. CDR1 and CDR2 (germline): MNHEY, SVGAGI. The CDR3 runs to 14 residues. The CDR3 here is CASSYGQAGFGYTF. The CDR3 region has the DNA TGTGCCAGCAGTTACGGGCAGGCTGGTTTTGGCTACACCTTC.

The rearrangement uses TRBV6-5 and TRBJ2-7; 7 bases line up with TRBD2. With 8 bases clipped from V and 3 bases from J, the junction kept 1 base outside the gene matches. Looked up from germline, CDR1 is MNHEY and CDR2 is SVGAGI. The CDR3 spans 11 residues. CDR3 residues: CASGEGYEQYF. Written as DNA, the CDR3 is TGTGCCAGCGGGGAGGGCTACGAGCAGTACTTC.

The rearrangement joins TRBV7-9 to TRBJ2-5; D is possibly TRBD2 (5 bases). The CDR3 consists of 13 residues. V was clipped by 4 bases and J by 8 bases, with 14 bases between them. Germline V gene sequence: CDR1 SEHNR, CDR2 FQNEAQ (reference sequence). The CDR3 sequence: CASSSSAGDTQYF. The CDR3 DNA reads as TGTGCCAGCAGCTCCTCCGCGGGTGATACCCAGTACTTC. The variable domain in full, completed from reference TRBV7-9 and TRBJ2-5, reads DTGVSQNPRHKITKRGQNVTFRCDPISEHNRLYWYRQTLGQGPEFLTYFQNEAQLEKSRLLSDRFSAERPKGSFSTLEIQRTEQGDSAMYLCASSSSAGDTQYFGPGTRLLVL.

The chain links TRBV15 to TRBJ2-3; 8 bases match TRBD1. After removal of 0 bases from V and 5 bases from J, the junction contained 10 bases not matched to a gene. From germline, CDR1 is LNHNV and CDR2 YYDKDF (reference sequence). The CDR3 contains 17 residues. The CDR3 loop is CATSRDYTGGRRDTQYF. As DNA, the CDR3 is TGTGCCACCAGCAGAGATTATACAGGGGGGCGCCGAGATACGCAGTATTTT.

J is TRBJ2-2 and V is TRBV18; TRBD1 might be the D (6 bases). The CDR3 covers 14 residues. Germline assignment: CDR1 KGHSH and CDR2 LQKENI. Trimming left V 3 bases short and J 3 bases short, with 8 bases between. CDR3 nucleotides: TGTGCCAGCTCACCGGACAGTTACACCGGGGAGCTGTTTTTT. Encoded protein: CASSPDSYTGELFF.

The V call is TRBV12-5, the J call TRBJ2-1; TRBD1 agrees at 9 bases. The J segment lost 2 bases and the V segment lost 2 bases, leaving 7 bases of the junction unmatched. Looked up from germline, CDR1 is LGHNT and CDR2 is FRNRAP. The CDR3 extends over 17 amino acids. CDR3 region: CASGLSPDRGAYNEQFF. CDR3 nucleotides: TGTGCTAGTGGTTTGTCCCCGGACAGGGGTGCCTACAATGAGCAGTTCTTC.

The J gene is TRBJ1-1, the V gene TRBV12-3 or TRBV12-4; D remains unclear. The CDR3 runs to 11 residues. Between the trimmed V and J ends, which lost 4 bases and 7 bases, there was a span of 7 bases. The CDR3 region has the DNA TGTGCCAGCAGTTACGCGAGTGAAGCTTTCTTT. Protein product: CASSYASEAFF.

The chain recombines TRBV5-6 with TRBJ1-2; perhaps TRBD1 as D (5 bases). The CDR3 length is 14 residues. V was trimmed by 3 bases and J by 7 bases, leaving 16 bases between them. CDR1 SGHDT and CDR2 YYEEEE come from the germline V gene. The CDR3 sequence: CASSYPGLNPGYTF. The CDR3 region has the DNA TGTGCCAGCAGCTATCCGGGACTCAACCCTGGCTACACCTTC. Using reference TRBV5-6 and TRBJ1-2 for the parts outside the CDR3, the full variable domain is DAGVTQSPTHLIKTRGQQVTLRCSPKSGHDTVSWYQQALGQGPQFIFQYYEEEERQRGNFPDRFSGHQFPNYSSELNVNALLLGDSALYLCASSYPGLNPGYTFGSGTRLTVV.

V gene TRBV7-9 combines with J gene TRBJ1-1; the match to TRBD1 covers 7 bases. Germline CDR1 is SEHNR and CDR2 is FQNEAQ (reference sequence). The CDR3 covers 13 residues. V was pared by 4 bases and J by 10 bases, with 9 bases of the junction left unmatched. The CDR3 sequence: CASSSGTATAAFF. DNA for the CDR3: TGTGCCAGCAGCTCCGGGACAGCGACAGCAGCTTTCTTT.

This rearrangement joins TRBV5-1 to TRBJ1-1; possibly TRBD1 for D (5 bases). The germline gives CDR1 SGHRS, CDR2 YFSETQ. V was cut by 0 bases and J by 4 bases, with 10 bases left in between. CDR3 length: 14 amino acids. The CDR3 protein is CASSLADGGTEAFF. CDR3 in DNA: TGCGCCAGCAGCTTGGCCGACGGGGGCACTGAAGCTTTCTTT.

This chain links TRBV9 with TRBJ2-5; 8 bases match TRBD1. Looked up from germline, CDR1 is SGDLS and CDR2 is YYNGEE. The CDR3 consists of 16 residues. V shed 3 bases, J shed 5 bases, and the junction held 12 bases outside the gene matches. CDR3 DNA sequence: TGTGCCAGCAGCGCCCGGCACGGGACAGGAAGGGAGACCCAGTACTTC. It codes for CASSARHGTGRETQYF.

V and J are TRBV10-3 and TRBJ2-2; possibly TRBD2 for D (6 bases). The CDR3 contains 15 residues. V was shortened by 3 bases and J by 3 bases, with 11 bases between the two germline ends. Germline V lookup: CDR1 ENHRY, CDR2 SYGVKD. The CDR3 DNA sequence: TGTGCCATCAGTGATAGCGGCGGACACACCGGGGAGCTGTTTTTT. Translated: CAISDSGGHTGELFF.

The CDR3 DNA reads as TGTGCCAGCAGTTTACAGGGACTAGCGCAGGGTGAGCAGTTCTTC. The encoded protein is CASSLQGLAQGEQFF. The chain uses TRBV7-2 and TRBJ2-1; TRBD2 aligns across 10 bases. The CDR3 length is 15 residues. Germline V gene sequence: CDR1 SGHTA, CDR2 FQGNSA. Germline trimming cut 6 bases from V and 9 bases from J; bases unmatched to any gene: 11.

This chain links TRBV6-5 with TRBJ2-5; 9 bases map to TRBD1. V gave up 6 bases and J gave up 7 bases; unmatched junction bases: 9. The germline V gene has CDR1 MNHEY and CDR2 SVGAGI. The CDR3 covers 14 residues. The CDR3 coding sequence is TGTGCCAGCAGCCCGGGACAGGGTGCGGGGACCCAGTACTTC. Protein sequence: CASSPGQGAGTQYF.

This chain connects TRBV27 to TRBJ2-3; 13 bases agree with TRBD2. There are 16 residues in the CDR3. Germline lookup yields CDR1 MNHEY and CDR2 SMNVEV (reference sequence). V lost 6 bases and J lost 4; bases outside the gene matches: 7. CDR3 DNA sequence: TGTGCCAGCAGCTCCCCACTAGCGGGAGGGCCAGATACGCAGTATTTT. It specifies CASSSPLAGGPDTQYF.

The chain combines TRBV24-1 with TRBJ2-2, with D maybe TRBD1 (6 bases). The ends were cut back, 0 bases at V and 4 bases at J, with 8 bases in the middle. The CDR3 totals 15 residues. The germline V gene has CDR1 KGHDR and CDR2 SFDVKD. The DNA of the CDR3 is TGTGCCACCAGTGATTTGAAAGGGGGCACCGGGGAGCTGTTTTTT. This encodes CATSDLKGGTGELFF.

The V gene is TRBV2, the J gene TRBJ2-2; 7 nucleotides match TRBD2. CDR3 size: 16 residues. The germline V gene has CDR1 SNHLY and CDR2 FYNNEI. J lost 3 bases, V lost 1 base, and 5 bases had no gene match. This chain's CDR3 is CASSEGPSGHTGELFF. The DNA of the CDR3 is TGTGCCAGCAGTGAAGGCCCTAGCGGCCACACCGGGGAGCTGTTTTTT.

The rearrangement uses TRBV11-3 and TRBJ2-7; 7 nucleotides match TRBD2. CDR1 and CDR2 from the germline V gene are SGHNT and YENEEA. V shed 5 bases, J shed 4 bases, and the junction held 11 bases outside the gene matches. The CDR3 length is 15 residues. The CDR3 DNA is TGTGCCAGCAGCCTCCGGGGGGACCCCTCTTACGAGCAGTACTTC. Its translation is CASSLRGDPSYEQYF.

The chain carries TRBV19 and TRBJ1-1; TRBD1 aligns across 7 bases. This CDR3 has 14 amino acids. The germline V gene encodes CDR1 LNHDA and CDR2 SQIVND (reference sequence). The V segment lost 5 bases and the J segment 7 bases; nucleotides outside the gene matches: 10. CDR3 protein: CASSYRQGHIEAFF. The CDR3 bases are TGTGCCAGTAGTTACCGACAGGGACACATTGAAGCTTTCTTT.

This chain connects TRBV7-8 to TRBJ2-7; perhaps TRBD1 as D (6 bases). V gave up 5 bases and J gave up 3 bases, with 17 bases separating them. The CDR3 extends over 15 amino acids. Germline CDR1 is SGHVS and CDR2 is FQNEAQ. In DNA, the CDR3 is TGTGCCAGCAGCCCCAGGACGGCACAGGGCTACGAGCAGTACTTC. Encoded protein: CASSPRTAQGYEQYF.

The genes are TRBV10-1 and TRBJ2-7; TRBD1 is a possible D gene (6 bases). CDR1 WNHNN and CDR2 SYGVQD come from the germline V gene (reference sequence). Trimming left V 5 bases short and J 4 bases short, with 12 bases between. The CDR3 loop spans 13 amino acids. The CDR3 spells CASSPGQSYEQYF. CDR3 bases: TGCGCCAGCAGTCCAGGACAGTCATACGAGCAGTACTTC.

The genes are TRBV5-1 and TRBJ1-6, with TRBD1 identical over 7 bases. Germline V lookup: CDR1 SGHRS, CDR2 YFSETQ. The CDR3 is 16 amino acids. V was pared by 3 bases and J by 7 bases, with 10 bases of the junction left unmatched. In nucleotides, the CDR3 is TGCGCCAGCAGCTCGGATCGACAGGGTATCAATTCACCCCTCCACTTT. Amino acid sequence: CASSSDRQGINSPLHF.

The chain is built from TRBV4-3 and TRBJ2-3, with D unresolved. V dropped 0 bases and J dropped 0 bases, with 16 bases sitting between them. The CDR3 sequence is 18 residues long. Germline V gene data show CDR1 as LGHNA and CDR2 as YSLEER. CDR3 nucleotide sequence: TGCGCCAGCAGCCAAGATCACGTGAGCGCCTCTAGCACAGATACGCAGTATTTT. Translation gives CASSQDHVSASSTDTQYF.

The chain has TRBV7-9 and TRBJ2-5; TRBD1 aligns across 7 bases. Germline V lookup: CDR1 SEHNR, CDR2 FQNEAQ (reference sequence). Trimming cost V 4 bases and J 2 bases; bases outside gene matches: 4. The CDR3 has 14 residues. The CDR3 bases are TGTGCCAGCAGCTCGGGACAGAGACAAGAGACCCAGTACTTC. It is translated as CASSSGQRQETQYF.